The T cell receptor beta chain described here comes from a study of blood T cells in healthy people across ages. As regards this clonotype: Its cognate antigen is unknown.

Next came a second PCR, run for about 6 to 11 cycles, which used a sample-barcoded 5' primer along with a J-beta primer mix. From the 5' RACE reads, TCRdb called clonotypes with MiXCR, one entry per CDR3 protein. This table holds hundreds of thousands of distinct CDR3 sequences, more than 20% found once. Trimming removed 7 bases from V and 9 bases from J; junction bases left unmatched: 12. The CDR3 is 14 residues long. Germline V gene lookup returns CDR1 DFQATT and CDR2 SNEGSKA (reference sequence). Study-level points and caveats: Strong correlation was found linking TCR beta diversity to naive T cell percentage.

Separately, the same data were catalogued under a study of T cells of mothers and their children. This second study notes: Thymic selection molds TCR recombination output in much the same way for related pairs as for unrelated pairs.

The receptor's source is a boy aged 5-17 years in good health. The gene calls are TRBV20-1 and TRBJ1-6, with 7 nucleotides matching TRBD1. Sequenced material: blood. In nucleotides, the CDR3 is TGCAGTGTCTTGACAGGGCAAGTCGGTTCACCCCTCCACTTT. It is translated as CSVLTGQVGSPLHF.